These T cell receptor beta chains were read from a single sample in a study of response to subunit inactivated influenza vaccine. MiXCR, applied by TCRdb to the RT-PCR reads, yields one record per CDR3 protein. The data contain about 540,000 distinct CDR3 sequences, under 30% of them singletons. This same sample was also part of a study on T cells expressing NK-cell markers.

Material: CD4+ T cells sorted from PBMCs, obtained roughly 12 days after vaccination. These TCRs come from a man in his fifties or sixties who received an inactivated influenza vaccine. CDR3s include the opening cysteine and the closing phenylalanine or tryptophan. The order of the fields is clone size, D gene, J gene, V gene, CDR3 DNA, CDR3 protein. The D gene is left open where the match is weak. Expanded clones are given a class, and other clones once, few, many or no size at all.

abundance: few
d_gene: TRBD1
j_gene: TRBJ2-2
v_gene: TRBV4-3
CDR3nt: TGCGCCAGCAGCCAAAACCTGGACAGGGCCACCGGGGAGCTGTTTTTT
CDR3aa: CASSQNLDRATGELFF

abundance: NA
d_gene: NA
j_gene: TRBJ1-4
v_gene: TRBV24-1
CDR3nt: TGTGCCACCAGTGTTTCCGGGAGTGAAAAACTGTTTTTT
CDR3aa: CATSVSGSEKLFF

abundance: many
d_gene: NA
j_gene: TRBJ2-1
v_gene: TRBV12-3/TRBV12-4
CDR3nt: TGTGCCAGCAGTTTCGGGGACTACAATGAGCAGTTCTTC
CDR3aa: CASSFGDYNEQFF

abundance: many
d_gene: NA
j_gene: TRBJ2-1
v_gene: TRBV7-3
CDR3nt: TGTGCCAGCAGCATGGAACTAGTTACTCAGAACAATGAGCAGTTCTTC
CDR3aa: CASSMELVTQNNEQFF

abundance: NA
d_gene: NA
j_gene: TRBJ1-2
v_gene: TRBV7-2
CDR3nt: TGTGCCAGCAGCGAGTCGGGACGGGAAAACTATGGCTACACCTTC
CDR3aa: CASSESGRENYGYTF

abundance: NA
d_gene: NA
j_gene: TRBJ1-5
v_gene: TRBV15
CDR3nt: TGTGCCACCAGCAGAGGTGGGGCGGGTACTCAGCCCCAGCATTTT
CDR3aa: CATSRGGAGTQPQHF

abundance: NA
d_gene: NA
j_gene: TRBJ2-1
v_gene: TRBV24-1
CDR3nt: TGTGCCACCAGTGAGCGAACCGGGACGGACAATGAGCAGTTCTTC
CDR3aa: CATSERTGTDNEQFF

abundance: few
d_gene: NA
j_gene: TRBJ2-1
v_gene: TRBV6-2/TRBV6-3
CDR3nt: TGTGCCAGCAGTTATGTGATTGTTGAGCAGTTCTTC
CDR3aa: CASSYVIVEQFF

abundance: many
d_gene: NA
j_gene: TRBJ2-2
v_gene: TRBV10-3
CDR3nt: TGTGCCATCAGTGAGTCGGGTAACACCGGGGAGCTGTTTTTT
CDR3aa: CAISESGNTGELFF

abundance: NA
d_gene: TRBD1
j_gene: TRBJ1-1
v_gene: TRBV5-1
CDR3nt: TGCGCCAGCAGCGAAGGGACAGGGGGCACTGAAGCTTTCTTT
CDR3aa: CASSEGTGGTEAFF

abundance: few
d_gene: TRBD2
j_gene: TRBJ2-2
v_gene: TRBV24-1
CDR3nt: TGTGCCACCAGCGGTAGCGGGAGGGCCACCGGGGAGCTGTTTTTT
CDR3aa: CATSGSGRATGELFF

abundance: few
d_gene: NA
j_gene: TRBJ2-1
v_gene: TRBV20-1
CDR3nt: TGCAGTGCTAGAGGGCAGGGGGGATACGGGTCGATCTTC
CDR3aa: CSARGQGGYGSIF

abundance: many
d_gene: NA
j_gene: TRBJ1-2
v_gene: TRBV29-1
CDR3nt: TGCAGCGTTGAAGAGTTGGGAGCTAACTATGGCTACACCTTC
CDR3aa: CSVEELGANYGYTF

abundance: few
d_gene: TRBD2
j_gene: TRBJ2-3
v_gene: TRBV29-1
CDR3nt: TGCAGCGTCGCCAGCGGGAGTACCGCAGATACGCAGTATTTT
CDR3aa: CSVASGSTADTQYF

abundance: NA
d_gene: TRBD1
j_gene: TRBJ1-2
v_gene: TRBV6-1
CDR3nt: TGTGCCAGCCGTGACAGGGGCATAAACTATGGCTACACCTTC
CDR3aa: CASRDRGINYGYTF

abundance: NA
d_gene: NA
j_gene: TRBJ2-7
v_gene: TRBV18
CDR3nt: TGTGCCAGCTCACCGGGACACCTCCGACTGTACTACGAGCAGTACTTC
CDR3aa: CASSPGHLRLYYEQYF

abundance: few
d_gene: NA
j_gene: TRBJ2-1
v_gene: TRBV18
CDR3nt: TGTGCCAGCTCACCATCCCAGGGTGGCTCCTACAATGAGCAGTTCTTC
CDR3aa: CASSPSQGGSYNEQFF

abundance: NA
d_gene: NA
j_gene: TRBJ1-6
v_gene: TRBV25-1
CDR3nt: TGTGCCAGCAGTGATGGATTCCGAGCGTCGGGGAATTCACCCCTCCACTTT
CDR3aa: CASSDGFRASGNSPLHF

abundance: many
d_gene: TRBD2
j_gene: TRBJ2-1
v_gene: TRBV10-3
CDR3nt: TGTGCCATCAGTGCGAGTCCGATACTAGCGGGTTCCTACAATGAGCAGTTCTTC
CDR3aa: CAISASPILAGSYNEQFF

abundance: few
d_gene: NA
j_gene: TRBJ1-2
v_gene: TRBV28
CDR3nt: TGTGCCACCCAAGACCCTCTGAACTTAGTCTACACCTTC
CDR3aa: CATQDPLNLVYTF

abundance: NA
d_gene: NA
j_gene: TRBJ2-3
v_gene: TRBV5-1
CDR3nt: TGCGCCAGCAGCATCCGGGGGGCCAATCCAGATACGCAGTATTTT
CDR3aa: CASSIRGANPDTQYF

abundance: NA
d_gene: NA
j_gene: TRBJ2-1
v_gene: TRBV20-1
CDR3nt: TGCAGTGCTAATGTGGACACGTACAATGAGCAGTTCTTC
CDR3aa: CSANVDTYNEQFF

abundance: NA
d_gene: TRBD1
j_gene: TRBJ2-5
v_gene: TRBV29-1
CDR3nt: TGCAGCGTTGAAATCAGGGGACCGGCGACAGGGGGCCACCGGGGGACCCTGTACTTC
CDR3aa: CSVEIRGPATGGHRGTLYF

abundance: NA
d_gene: NA
j_gene: TRBJ2-2
v_gene: TRBV15
CDR3nt: TGTGCCACCAGCAGAGATGCGGGGGCGGGGGAGCTGTTTTTT
CDR3aa: CATSRDAGAGELFF

abundance: once
d_gene: TRBD1
j_gene: TRBJ2-5
v_gene: TRBV9
CDR3nt: TGTGCCAGCAGCGTAGGGCGACAGGGGGCTTTTATGGAGACCCAGTACTTC
CDR3aa: CASSVGRQGAFMETQYF

abundance: NA
d_gene: TRBD1
j_gene: TRBJ1-2
v_gene: TRBV4-2
CDR3nt: TGTGCCAGCAGCCAGGCCGGGACAGGCTCATTCTACACCTTC
CDR3aa: CASSQAGTGSFYTF

abundance: few
d_gene: TRBD2
j_gene: TRBJ2-7
v_gene: TRBV20-1
CDR3nt: TGCAGTGCTAGAAGACTAGCGGGGGCCTCCTACGAGCAGTACTTC
CDR3aa: CSARRLAGASYEQYF

abundance: NA
d_gene: NA
j_gene: TRBJ2-3
v_gene: TRBV4-2
CDR3nt: TGTGCCAGCAGCCAAGTGAGGGGCCCCCAGGGCACAGATACGCAGTATTTT
CDR3aa: CASSQVRGPQGTDTQYF

abundance: few
d_gene: NA
j_gene: TRBJ1-1
v_gene: TRBV20-1
CDR3nt: TGCAGTGCTACAGGGGCCCCCCTAGGAGCTTTCTTT
CDR3aa: CSATGAPLGAFF

abundance: NA
d_gene: NA
j_gene: TRBJ1-6
v_gene: TRBV20-1
CDR3nt: TGCAGTGCTCGAAGTGCGGGGGGCCTAAATTCACCCCTCCACTTT
CDR3aa: CSARSAGGLNSPLHF

abundance: NA
d_gene: TRBD1
j_gene: TRBJ1-6
v_gene: TRBV9
CDR3nt: TGTGCCAGCAGCTCCCCCGGGACAGGAAATTCACCCCTCCACTTT
CDR3aa: CASSSPGTGNSPLHF

abundance: few
d_gene: TRBD2
j_gene: TRBJ2-7
v_gene: TRBV6-2/TRBV6-3
CDR3nt: TGTGCCAGCAGGGGACTAGCGGGAAAGCTACCCTACGAGCAGTACTTC
CDR3aa: CASRGLAGKLPYEQYF

abundance: few
d_gene: NA
j_gene: TRBJ2-1
v_gene: TRBV28
CDR3nt: TGTGCCAGCAGAATAACCGGCCGGTACAATGAGCAGTTCTTC
CDR3aa: CASRITGRYNEQFF

abundance: few
d_gene: NA
j_gene: TRBJ2-5
v_gene: TRBV7-2
CDR3nt: TGTGCCAGCAGCAAGGACCCGGGGGAGACCCAGTACTTC
CDR3aa: CASSKDPGETQYF

abundance: few
d_gene: TRBD2
j_gene: TRBJ2-3
v_gene: TRBV29-1
CDR3nt: TGCAGCGTTGAGGGGACTAGCGGAAACACAGATACGCAGTATTTT
CDR3aa: CSVEGTSGNTDTQYF

abundance: few
d_gene: NA
j_gene: TRBJ2-7
v_gene: TRBV5-1
CDR3nt: TGCGCCAGCAGCTTGGAAGGCGGACGTAGCTACGAGCAGTACTTC
CDR3aa: CASSLEGGRSYEQYF

abundance: few
d_gene: NA
j_gene: TRBJ1-1
v_gene: TRBV12-3/TRBV12-4
CDR3nt: TGTGCCAGCAGTTTTTTTCAAGGAGTGGGATTGAACACTGAAGCTTTCTTT
CDR3aa: CASSFFQGVGLNTEAFF

abundance: few
d_gene: NA
j_gene: TRBJ1-5
v_gene: TRBV7-2
CDR3nt: TGTGCCAGCAGCTTAGCCGGCAGGGGAGGTCAGCCCCAGCATTTT
CDR3aa: CASSLAGRGGQPQHF

abundance: many
d_gene: NA
j_gene: TRBJ2-2
v_gene: TRBV6-1
CDR3nt: TGTGCCAGCATCTTTAGCGGGACAGGGAACACCGGGGAGCTGTTTTTT
CDR3aa: CASIFSGTGNTGELFF

abundance: few
d_gene: TRBD2
j_gene: TRBJ2-5
v_gene: TRBV20-1
CDR3nt: TGCAGTGCTAGTTCGGCTAGCGGGAGGGTTGGGGAGACCCAGTACTTC
CDR3aa: CSASSASGRVGETQYF

abundance: NA
d_gene: NA
j_gene: TRBJ1-1
v_gene: TRBV10-3
CDR3nt: TGTGCCACCCGCTCGGAGGGAGAAGCTTTCTTT
CDR3aa: CATRSEGEAFF

abundance: few
d_gene: TRBD1
j_gene: TRBJ2-7
v_gene: TRBV6-5
CDR3nt: TGTGCCAGCAGTTACCGGCCACAGGGGGCCTACGAGCAGTACTTC
CDR3aa: CASSYRPQGAYEQYF

abundance: NA
d_gene: TRBD2
j_gene: TRBJ2-5
v_gene: TRBV18
CDR3nt: TGTGCCAGCTCACCTACTAGCGGGGGACGAGAGACCCAGTACTTC
CDR3aa: CASSPTSGGRETQYF

abundance: NA
d_gene: NA
j_gene: TRBJ1-3
v_gene: TRBV29-1
CDR3nt: TGCAGCGGTAGACAGGCCACTGGAAACACCATATATTTT
CDR3aa: CSGRQATGNTIYF

abundance: NA
d_gene: NA
j_gene: TRBJ1-3
v_gene: TRBV4-1
CDR3nt: TGCGCCAGCAGCCAGAACCAGGGATCCGGAAACACCATATATTTT
CDR3aa: CASSQNQGSGNTIYF

abundance: NA
d_gene: NA
j_gene: TRBJ1-2
v_gene: TRBV19
CDR3nt: TGTGCCAGTAGCCCTGCCCGGGACTATGGCTACACCTTC
CDR3aa: CASSPARDYGYTF

abundance: once
d_gene: NA
j_gene: TRBJ2-7
v_gene: TRBV4-1
CDR3nt: TGCGCCAGCAGCCAAGCCGGCAGAACCTACGAGCAGTACTTC
CDR3aa: CASSQAGRTYEQYF

abundance: NA
d_gene: TRBD1
j_gene: TRBJ2-3
v_gene: TRBV12-3/TRBV12-4
CDR3nt: TGTGCCAGCAGTTTAGGTGCGACAGGGGACGGCGCAGATACGCAGTATTTT
CDR3aa: CASSLGATGDGADTQYF

abundance: NA
d_gene: NA
j_gene: TRBJ2-1
v_gene: TRBV27
CDR3nt: TGTGCCAGCAGTTTCGTCCGACTAAAACGGCAGTTCTTC
CDR3aa: CASSFVRLKRQFF

abundance: few
d_gene: TRBD2
j_gene: TRBJ2-1
v_gene: TRBV18
CDR3nt: TGTGCCAGCTCACCCCCTAGCGGGAGGCAGAATGAGCAGTTCTTC
CDR3aa: CASSPPSGRQNEQFF

abundance: few
d_gene: NA
j_gene: TRBJ1-2
v_gene: TRBV6-1
CDR3nt: TGTGCCAGCAGTGACCGGGAAGGGGTTACTAACTATGGCTACACCTTC
CDR3aa: CASSDREGVTNYGYTF

abundance: NA
d_gene: NA
j_gene: TRBJ1-5
v_gene: TRBV28
CDR3nt: TGTGCCAGCAGTTCGCCCCCTGGTGATCAGCCCCAGCATTTT
CDR3aa: CASSSPPGDQPQHF

abundance: few
d_gene: NA
j_gene: TRBJ2-7
v_gene: TRBV10-3
CDR3nt: TGTGCCATCTCAGCCGGCGGGGCGAGGAACGAGCAGTACTTC
CDR3aa: CAISAGGARNEQYF

abundance: few
d_gene: NA
j_gene: TRBJ2-7
v_gene: TRBV6-2/TRBV6-3
CDR3nt: TGTGCCAGCAGTTACCGGAGGGGTTACGAGCAGTACTTC
CDR3aa: CASSYRRGYEQYF

abundance: NA
d_gene: TRBD1
j_gene: TRBJ2-1
v_gene: TRBV20-1
CDR3nt: TGCAGTGCTAGAGATGGGACAGGGGTACACAATGAGCAGTTCTTC
CDR3aa: CSARDGTGVHNEQFF

abundance: few
d_gene: NA
j_gene: TRBJ1-6
v_gene: TRBV7-2
CDR3nt: TGTGCCAGCAGCTCGATATCTTCACCCCTCCACTTT
CDR3aa: CASSSISSPLHF

abundance: few
d_gene: TRBD2
j_gene: TRBJ2-1
v_gene: TRBV20-1
CDR3nt: TGCAGTGTAGTTGGCGGGAGAGGCAATGAGCAGTTCTTC
CDR3aa: CSVVGGRGNEQFF